This T cell receptor beta chain was found in a study of T cell responses to AZD1222 COVID-19 vaccine. Study-level results: CD4 TCRs covered the whole spike, strongest at regions 160-218 and 743-854.

The method was immunoSEQ multiplex PCR; TCRdb's version includes in-frame clones alone and lacks a portion of them. This table holds around 100,000 clones, about 88% found once. This CDR3 is 14 amino acids long. Per germline, CDR1 SGHRS and CDR2 YFSETQ. Unmatched junction bases numbered 4, after V lost 5 bases and J lost 3 bases. This clone was seen just once. Its antigen is unidentified. The specimen was peripheral blood, collected on day 0 of AZD1222 vaccination. The chain joins TRBV5-1 to TRBJ1-1, with TRBD1 matching over 10 bases. The clonotype comes from an adult in good health. CDR3 bases: TGCGCCAGCAGGACAGGGGGCAAGGACACTGAAGCTTTCTTT. Its protein product is CASRTGGKDTEAFF.